This T cell receptor beta chain came from a study of blood T cell repertoires in COVID-19. Assay: immunoSEQ multiplex PCR; the TCRdb copy retains only in-frame clones and omits some. The sample records about 150,000 clones, more than 80% being singletons. Trimming took off 0 bases at V and 4 bases at J, with 6 bases between the two ends. Looked up from germline, CDR1 is GTSNPN and CDR2 is SVGIG (reference sequence). This CDR3 region has 13 residues. The chain joins TRBV30 to TRBJ1-4; D gene uncertain. This TCR came from a woman aged 55-70 years with active COVID-19. Sequencing was done on a sample of peripheral blood. CDR3 residues: CAWSVDINEKLFF. CDR3 DNA sequence: TGTGCCTGGAGTGTAGACATTAATGAAAAACTGTTTTTT.